Listed here are 5 T cell receptor beta chains from one sample, sequenced in a study of shared clonotypes between healthy human individuals. Profiled with immunoSEQ multiplex PCR; TCRdb holds only in-frame clones, not every one. The sample records 700,000 or so clones, approximately 75% being singletons. The source material was memory CD4+ T cells sorted from blood. Sample subset: CD45RA-negative fraction. These receptors were taken from a woman under 40 in good health.

CDR3 sequence: CATTDDRDRSSPLHF. CDR3 sequence (DNA): TGTGCCACCACCGACGACAGAGACCGCAGCTCACCCCTCCACTTT. The chain is built from TRBV15 and TRBJ1-6; D perhaps matches TRBD1 (5 bases). Germline V gene data show CDR1 as LNHNV and CDR2 as YYDKDF (reference sequence). Trimming cost V 7 bases and J 10 bases, with 20 bases left between them. This CDR3 spans 15 amino acids.

The chain couples TRBV28 to TRBJ1-5, with TRBD1 matching 8 bases. The V segment lost 6 bases and the J segment 1 base; nucleotides outside the gene matches: 5. Germline V CDR1 and CDR2: MDHEN, SYDVKM. The CDR3 has 15 residues. In nucleotides, the CDR3 is TGTGCCAGCAGCTACGACAGGGGAAGCAATCAGCCCCAGCATTTT. Its protein product is CASSYDRGSNQPQHF.

This chain uses TRBV27 with TRBJ2-3, with a weak D call TRBD2 (6 bases). Germline CDR1 reads MNHEY; CDR2 reads SMNVEV (reference sequence). This CDR3 region has 16 residues. V shed 4 bases and J shed 1 base, with 15 bases lying between them. CDR3 residues: CASSWAPASGTDTQYF. The CDR3 nucleotides read TGTGCCAGCAGTTGGGCCCCAGCTAGCGGCACAGATACGCAGTATTTT.

This chain connects TRBV21-1 to TRBJ2-2; the D call in the table, TRBD2, was not verified against the DNA. TRBV21-1 is a listed pseudogene. This CDR3 has 11 residues. CDR3 amino acids: CASSRGRELFF. The CDR3 nucleotides are TGTGCCAGCAGCCGAGGTAGGGAGCTGTTTTTT.

The table lists this clone with a count of one. The rearrangement links TRBV19 to TRBJ2-3; 10 bases align to TRBD2. The CDR3 has 17 amino acids. The V and J ends lost 5 bases and 0 bases, in that order; junction bases with no gene match: 8. Germline values: CDR1 LNHDA, CDR2 SQIVND (reference sequence). The CDR3 reads CASSVLAGDASTDTQYF. The CDR3 nucleotides are TGTGCCAGTAGTGTTCTAGCGGGAGACGCTAGCACAGATACGCAGTATTTT.